This entry lists 18 T cell receptor beta chains sequenced from one sample in a study of early T cells in non-severe SARS-CoV-2 infection. TCRdb re-called the 5' RACE reads with MiXCR, one entry per CDR3 protein. The sample holds tens of thousands of distinct CDR3 sequences, roughly 8.8% seen once. Material: whole blood. These receptor sequences come from an adult who was a healthcare worker with PCR-confirmed SARS-CoV-2 infection or an uninfected control (not recorded which).

This clonotype has more than one count but fewer than ten. The J gene is TRBJ2-3, the V gene TRBV2; 7 bases align to TRBD2. Trimming took 5 bases from V and 2 from J; bases not matched to a gene: 7. This CDR3 is 15 amino acids long. Germline values: CDR1 SNHLY, CDR2 FYNNEI. The CDR3 loop is CASSPGGRTTDTQYF. Written as DNA, the CDR3 is TGTGCCAGCAGTCCCGGGGGGAGAACCACAGATACGCAGTATTTT.

This clonotype was seen repeatedly, ten times or more. This chain uses TRBV7-8 with TRBJ1-2; the D is unclear. CDR3 size: 15 residues. V was pared by 2 bases and J by 3 bases, with 13 bases between. Germline V gene lookup returns CDR1 SGHVS and CDR2 FQNEAQ. CDR3 sequence reads: CASSLRTSGYYGYTF. Written as DNA, the CDR3 is TGTGCCAGCAGCTTAAGGACGTCAGGCTACTATGGCTACACCTTC.

This clonotype turned up a few times. The chain couples TRBV7-8 to TRBJ2-7; D unclear. There are 13 residues in the CDR3. The germline V and J ends were trimmed by 6 bases and 0 bases, with 9 bases remaining between them. Germline-derived CDR1 and CDR2 are SGHVS and FQNEAQ. CDR3 DNA sequence: TGTGCCAGCAGTTGGACCAGCTCCTACGAGCAGTACTTC. It encodes CASSWTSSYEQYF. Based on the CDR3 plus reference TRBV7-8 and TRBJ2-7, the full variable domain is GAGVSQSPRYKVAKRGQDVALRCDPISGHVSLFWYQQALGQGPEFLTYFQNEAQLDKSGLPSDRFFAERPEGSVSTLKIQRTQQEDSAVYLCASSWTSSYEQYFGPGTRLTVT.

This clonotype was detected many times. The chain carries TRBV7-8 and TRBJ2-7; unclear D gene. Germline V gene data show CDR1 as SGHVS and CDR2 as FQNEAQ. The V end was cut by 5 bases, the J end by 4 bases, with 6 bases between. There are 11 residues in the CDR3. The CDR3 region has the DNA TGTGCCAGCAGCCTCTTTTACGAGCAGTACTTC. This translates into CASSLFYEQYF.

This clonotype was counted a few times. The chain has TRBV20-1 and TRBJ2-7; D uncertain. This CDR3 spans 12 amino acids. Trimming stripped 0 bases from V and 5 bases from J, with 8 bases between. Germline CDR1 is DFQATT and CDR2 is SNEGSKA (reference sequence). CDR3 in amino acids: CSARDWSDEQYF. Here the CDR3 DNA reads TGCAGTGCTAGAGATTGGTCTGACGAGCAGTACTTC.

The chain recombines TRBV19 with TRBJ2-6; D ambiguous. This CDR3 is built from 15 residues. The V end was cut by 7 bases, the J end by 3 bases, with 13 bases between. CDR1 and CDR2 from the germline V gene are LNHDA and SQIVND (reference sequence). CDR3 nucleotides: TGTGCCAGTAAAAATAATGAAGTTGGGGCCAACGTCCTGACTTTC. Its translation: CASKNNEVGANVLTF.

This clonotype was recorded once. The genes are TRBV7-6 and TRBJ1-4; no clear D gene. CDR1 and CDR2 from the germline V gene are SGHVS and FNYEAQ. The V end was cut by 5 bases, the J end by 6 bases, with 7 bases between. The CDR3 contains 12 residues. The CDR3 coding sequence is TGTGCCAGCAGCGACCCTTATGAAAAACTGTTTTTT. Protein: CASSDPYEKLFF.

This clonotype came up many times. V is TRBV12-3 or TRBV12-4 and J is TRBJ1-1, with D uncertain. The V end was cut by 5 bases, the J end by 0 bases, with 7 bases between. The CDR3 has 13 residues. The CDR3 coding sequence is TGTGCCAGCAGTCCCCAATTGAACACTGAAGCTTTCTTT. It translates to CASSPQLNTEAFF.

This clonotype has more than one count but fewer than ten. The genes are TRBV7-9 and TRBJ1-2; D is ambiguous. V gave up 5 bases and J gave up 3 bases, with 13 bases separating them. CDR3 length equals 14 residues. In germline, CDR1 is SEHNR, CDR2 FQNEAQ (reference sequence). The DNA of the CDR3 is TGTGCCAGCAGCCCATCGATCTACTACTATGGCTACACCTTC. It codes for CASSPSIYYYGYTF. Full variable domain (remainder filled in from reference TRBV7-9 and TRBJ1-2): DTGVSQNPRHKITKRGQNVTFRCDPISEHNRLYWYRQTLGQGPEFLTYFQNEAQLEKSRLLSDRFSAERPKGSFSTLEIQRTEQGDSAMYLCASSPSIYYYGYTFGSGTRLTVV.

The chain links TRBV2 to TRBJ1-2; possibly TRBD1 for D (5 bases). Trimming shortened V by 8 bases and J by 1 base, and 11 bases separated the two germline ends. The CDR3 is 13 amino acids. Germline values: CDR1 SNHLY, CDR2 FYNNEI. CDR3 protein: CASGGDFNYGYTF. CDR3 bases: TGTGCCAGCGGGGGGGATTTTAACTATGGCTACACCTTC.

This clonotype was observed a handful of times. The rearrangement joins TRBV4-1 to TRBJ2-2; 8 bases fit TRBD2. The CDR3 runs to 16 residues. After removal of 4 bases from V and 3 bases from J, the junction contained 7 bases not matched to a gene. Germline values: CDR1 MGHRA, CDR2 YSYEKL. The CDR3 reads CASSPVRGAYTGELFF. CDR3 coding DNA: TGCGCCAGCAGCCCCGTGCGGGGGGCATACACCGGGGAGCTGTTTTTT.

The V call is TRBV5-1, the J call TRBJ2-7, with 8 bases identical to TRBD2. CDR3 length: 12 amino acids. CDR1 is SGHRS, CDR2 YFSETQ, per germline. Germline trimming cut 2 bases from V and 5 bases from J; bases unmatched to any gene: 0. The chain's CDR3 is CASSFGGDEQYF. CDR3 DNA: TGCGCCAGCAGCTTCGGGGGGGACGAGCAGTACTTC. The complete variable domain, with remaining parts taken from reference TRBV5-1 and TRBJ2-7, reads KAGVTQTPRYLIKTRGQQVTLSCSPISGHRSVSWYQQTPGQGLQFLFEYFSETQRNKGNFPGRFSGRQFSNSRSEMNVSTLELGDSALYLCASSFGGDEQYFGPGTRLTVT.

The chain combines TRBV19 with TRBJ1-5; D remains ambiguous. Trimming removed 3 bases at V and 4 bases at J, with 4 bases between. The germline V gene encodes CDR1 LNHDA and CDR2 SQIVND (reference sequence). The CDR3 extends over 12 amino acids. In DNA form, the CDR3 reads TGTGCCAGTAGTATTAGAAATCAGCCCCAGCATTTT. Amino acid sequence: CASSIRNQPQHF.

V usage is TRBV12-3 or TRBV12-4 and J usage is TRBJ1-6; no firm D call. The V end lost 4 bases, the J end lost 0 bases, and 7 bases lay between the germline ends. There are 15 residues in the CDR3. This chain's CDR3 is CASSYEGSYNSPLHF. In DNA, the CDR3 is TGTGCCAGCAGTTACGAAGGCTCCTATAATTCACCCCTCCACTTT.

The chain employs TRBV6-5 and TRBJ2-1, with D possibly matching TRBD2 (5 bases). The CDR3 has 16 residues. Germline V gene lookup returns CDR1 MNHEY and CDR2 SVGAGI. Trimming took off 4 bases at V and 5 bases at J, with 18 bases between the two ends. CDR3 bases: TGTGCCAGCAGTTCCTTTACTAGAGCCTTAGACAATGAGCAGTTCTTC. Protein product: CASSSFTRALDNEQFF.

This clonotype was seen only a few times. The chain is built from TRBV12-3 or TRBV12-4 and TRBJ2-5, with 11 bases that match TRBD2. The V segment lost 6 bases and the J segment 5 bases; nucleotides outside the gene matches: 5. The CDR3 sequence is 14 residues long. The CDR3 here is CASRVTSGGETQYF. The CDR3, as DNA: TGTGCCAGCAGGGTTACTAGCGGGGGTGAGACCCAGTACTTC.

CDR3 loop: CASSLTTLNQPQHF. For the CDR3, the DNA is TGTGCCAGCAGCTTGACGACACTCAATCAGCCCCAGCATTTT. V usage is TRBV12-3 or TRBV12-4 and J usage is TRBJ1-5; D remains unclear. The V gene lost 6 bases and the J gene lost 3 bases, with 12 bases spanning the gap. The CDR3 is made up of 14 amino acids.

This clonotype was seen a few times. As DNA, the CDR3 is TGTGCCACCTCACCCCGAATGAATTCACCCCTCCACTTT. The encoded protein is CATSPRMNSPLHF. The chain employs TRBV27 and TRBJ1-6; D gene unclear. The CDR3 has 13 residues. V was clipped by 10 bases and J by 7 bases, with 14 bases between them. CDR1 is MNHEY, CDR2 SMNVEV, per germline (reference sequence).